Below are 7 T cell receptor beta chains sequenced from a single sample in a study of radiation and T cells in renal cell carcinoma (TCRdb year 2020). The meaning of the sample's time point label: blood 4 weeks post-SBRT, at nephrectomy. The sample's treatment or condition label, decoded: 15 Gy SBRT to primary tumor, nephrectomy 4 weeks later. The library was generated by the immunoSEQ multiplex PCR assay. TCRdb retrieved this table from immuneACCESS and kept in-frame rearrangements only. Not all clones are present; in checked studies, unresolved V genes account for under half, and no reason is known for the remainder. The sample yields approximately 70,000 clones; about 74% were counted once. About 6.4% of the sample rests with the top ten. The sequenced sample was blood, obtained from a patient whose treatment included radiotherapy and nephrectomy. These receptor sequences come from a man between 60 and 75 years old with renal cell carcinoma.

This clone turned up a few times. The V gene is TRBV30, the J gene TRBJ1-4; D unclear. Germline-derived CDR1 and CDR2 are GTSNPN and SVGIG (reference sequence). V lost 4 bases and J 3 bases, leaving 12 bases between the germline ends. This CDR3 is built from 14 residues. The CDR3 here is CAWTGGPANEKLFF. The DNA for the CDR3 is TGTGCCTGGACCGGCGGGCCAGCTAATGAAAAACTGTTTTTT.

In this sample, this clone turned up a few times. CDR3 nucleotides: TGTGCCAGCAGCTTAGCCCAGACCGAGACACCCCTCCACTTT. Encoded protein: CASSLAQTETPLHF. The rearrangement links TRBV11-2 to TRBJ1-6; D is unresolved. With 1 base removed from V and 11 bases from J, the gap between germline ends came to 12 bases. The CDR3 consists of 14 residues. Germline V gives CDR1 SGHAT, CDR2 FQNNGV.

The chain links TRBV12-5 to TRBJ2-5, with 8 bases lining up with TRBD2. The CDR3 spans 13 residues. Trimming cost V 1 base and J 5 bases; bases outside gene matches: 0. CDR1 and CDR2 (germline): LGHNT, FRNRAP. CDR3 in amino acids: CASGLGLAETQYF. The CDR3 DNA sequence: TGTGCTAGTGGTTTGGGACTAGCGGAGACCCAGTACTTC.

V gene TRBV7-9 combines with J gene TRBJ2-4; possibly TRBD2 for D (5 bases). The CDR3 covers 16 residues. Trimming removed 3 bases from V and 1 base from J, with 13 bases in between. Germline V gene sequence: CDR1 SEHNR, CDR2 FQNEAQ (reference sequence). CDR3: CASSLVGSAAKNIQYF. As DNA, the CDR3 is TGTGCCAGCAGCTTGGTTGGGAGCGCGGCCAAAAACATTCAGTACTTC.

CDR3 nucleotide sequence: TGTGCCAGCAGCCCCCTGTTGGGGAAGGACGAGCAGTACGTC. Translating it yields CASSPLLGKDEQYV. V gene TRBV27 combines with J gene TRBJ2-7; D gene unclear. V dropped 6 bases and J dropped 5 bases, with 17 bases sitting between them. CDR3 size: 14 residues. The germline gives CDR1 MNHEY, CDR2 SMNVEV (reference sequence).

CDR3 DNA: TGTGCCAGTAGTATGCAAGGGGAGTTTGATCAGCCCCAGCATTTT. The encoded protein is CASSMQGEFDQPQHF. This chain connects TRBV19 to TRBJ1-5, with a possible D match to TRBD1 (5 bases). V was shortened by 3 bases and J by 5 bases, with 14 bases between the two germline ends. Germline-derived CDR1 and CDR2 are LNHDA and SQIVND (reference sequence). CDR3 size: 15 residues.

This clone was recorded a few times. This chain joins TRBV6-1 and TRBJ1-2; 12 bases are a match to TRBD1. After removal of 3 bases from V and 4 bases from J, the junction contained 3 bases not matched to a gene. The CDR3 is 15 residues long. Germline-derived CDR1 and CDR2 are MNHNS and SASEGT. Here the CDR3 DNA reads TGTGCCAGCAGTGAGGGGACAGGGGGCAGCTATGGCTACACCTTC. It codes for CASSEGTGGSYGYTF.